This TCR beta chain was sequenced in a study of sequential checkpoint blockade in melanoma. Overall study context: Arm A got nivolumab then ipilimumab; arm B the reverse, 1:1. Each arm's sequence ended with maintenance nivolumab.

The V gene's germline CDR1 is SGDLS and CDR2 YYNGEE. The CDR3 sequence is 13 residues long. V was shortened by 4 bases and J by 2 bases, with 10 bases between the two germline ends. Treatment meaning: randomized to nivolumab then ipilimumab (arm A) or the reverse (arm B). From thawed PBMCs, live CD3+CD8+ cells negative for CD19 and CD56 were sorted. Data came from immunoSEQ multiplex PCR; TCRdb stores just in-frame clones and leaves some out. The sample carries about 9,200 clones, 55% to 85% recorded once. The sample consisted of CD8+ T cells sorted from blood (inferred from file names), taken from a patient given nivolumab and ipilimumab in sequence. The receptor comes from a human donor with melanoma. This sequence joins TRBV9 and TRBJ2-7, with D hard to call. DNA of the CDR3: TGTGCCAGCAGCCCTGGCCTTACCTACGAGCAGTACTTC. It translates to CASSPGLTYEQYF.